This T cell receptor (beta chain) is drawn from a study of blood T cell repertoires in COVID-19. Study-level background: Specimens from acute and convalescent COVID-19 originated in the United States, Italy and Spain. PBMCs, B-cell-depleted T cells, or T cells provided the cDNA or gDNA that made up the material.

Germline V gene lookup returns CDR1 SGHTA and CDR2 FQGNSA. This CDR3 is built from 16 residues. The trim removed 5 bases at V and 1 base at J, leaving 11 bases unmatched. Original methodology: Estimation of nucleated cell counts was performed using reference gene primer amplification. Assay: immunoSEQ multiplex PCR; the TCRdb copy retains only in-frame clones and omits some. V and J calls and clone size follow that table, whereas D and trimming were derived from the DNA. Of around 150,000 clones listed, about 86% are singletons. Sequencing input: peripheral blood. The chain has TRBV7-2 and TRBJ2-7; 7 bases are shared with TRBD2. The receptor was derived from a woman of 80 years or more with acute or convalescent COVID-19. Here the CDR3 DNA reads TGTGCCAGCAGCCCGCGGCGAGGGCGGGGGTCCTACGAGCAGTACTTC. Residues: CASSPRRGRGSYEQYF.